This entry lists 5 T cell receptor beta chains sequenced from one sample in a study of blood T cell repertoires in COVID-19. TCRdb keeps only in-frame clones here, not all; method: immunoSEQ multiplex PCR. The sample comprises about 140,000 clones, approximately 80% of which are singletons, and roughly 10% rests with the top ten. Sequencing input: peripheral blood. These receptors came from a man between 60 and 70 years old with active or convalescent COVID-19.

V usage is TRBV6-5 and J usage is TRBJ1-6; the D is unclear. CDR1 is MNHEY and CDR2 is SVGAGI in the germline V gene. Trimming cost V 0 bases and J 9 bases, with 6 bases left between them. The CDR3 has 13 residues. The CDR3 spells CASSYSAVSPLHF. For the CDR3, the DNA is TGTGCCAGCAGTTACTCGGCGGTTTCACCCCTCCACTTT.

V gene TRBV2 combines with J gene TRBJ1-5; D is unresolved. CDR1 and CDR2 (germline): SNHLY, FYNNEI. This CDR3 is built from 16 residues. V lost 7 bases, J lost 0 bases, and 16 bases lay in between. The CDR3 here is CASTKEGQASNQPQHF. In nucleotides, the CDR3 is TGTGCCAGCACCAAAGAGGGTCAGGCTAGCAATCAGCCCCAGCATTTT.

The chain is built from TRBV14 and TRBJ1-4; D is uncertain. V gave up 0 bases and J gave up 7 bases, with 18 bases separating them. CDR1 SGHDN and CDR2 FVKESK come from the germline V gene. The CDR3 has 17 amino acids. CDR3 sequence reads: CASSQEFAGLGSEKLFF. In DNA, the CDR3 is TGTGCCAGCAGCCAAGAGTTTGCAGGCCTGGGGAGTGAAAAACTGTTTTTT.

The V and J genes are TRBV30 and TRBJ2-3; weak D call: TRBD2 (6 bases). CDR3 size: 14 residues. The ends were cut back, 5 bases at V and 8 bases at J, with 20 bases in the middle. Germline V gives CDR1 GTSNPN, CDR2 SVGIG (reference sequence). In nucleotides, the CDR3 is TGTGCCTGGGCCGCCCCGGGACTTCCGTTTACGCAGTATTTT. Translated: CAWAAPGLPFTQYF. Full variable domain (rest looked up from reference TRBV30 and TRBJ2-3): SQTIHQWPATLVQPVGSPLSLECTVEGTSNPNLYWYRQAAGRGLQLLFYSVGIGQISSEVPQNLSASRPQDRQFILSSKKLLLSDSGFYLCAWAAPGLPFTQYFGPGTRLTVL.

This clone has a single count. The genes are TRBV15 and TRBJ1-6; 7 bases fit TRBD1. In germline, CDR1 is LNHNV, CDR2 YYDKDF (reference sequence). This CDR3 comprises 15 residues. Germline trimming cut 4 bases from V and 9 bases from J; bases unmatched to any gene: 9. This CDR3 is CATSKSGTVGSPLHF. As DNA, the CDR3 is TGTGCCACCAGCAAATCCGGGACAGTGGGTTCACCCCTCCACTTT. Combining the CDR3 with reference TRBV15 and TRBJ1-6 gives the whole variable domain DAMVIQNPRYQVTQFGKPVTLSCSQTLNHNVMYWYQQKSSQAPKLLFHYYDKDFNNEADTPDNFQSRRPNTSFCFLDIRSPGLGDTAMYLCATSKSGTVGSPLHFGNGTRLTVT.